This TCR beta chain came from a study of cytomegalovirus exposure and HLA in healthy donors (dated by TCRdb to the late 2010s). Context from the whole study: In an earlier analysis of 587 of the donors, under 300 Gb of sequence data and about 110 million unique TCR beta sequences from about 179 million T cells were reported. A later analysis re-examined previously published TCR beta repertoires from roughly 650 donors and added high-resolution HLA genotyping to investigate patterns of TCR occurrence. Among almost 400 genotyped donors of the cohort, an average of 235,054 unique TCR beta nucleotide sequences were sequenced per donor, roughly 20% of them non-productive. Of the roughly 410 genotyped donors, more than 75% were placed in the genetic ancestry cluster associated with self-reported Caucasian donors. In an earlier analysis of 500 to 650 of the donors, high-throughput TCR beta sequencing was used to judge whether each TCR beta V gene segment behaved as functional or pseudogenic. An early release that covered roughly 600 HLA-typed donors contained around 300 gigabases of sequencing data and 85 million to 100 million unique TCR sequences. The study profiled the T cell repertoires of 500 to 800 subjects by immunosequencing and related them to cytomegalovirus serostatus. Genome-wide SNP genotypes for about 65% of the 666 donors were used in a later genetic analysis, which treated that subset as a discovery cohort. To predict cytomegalovirus infection status, the study combined high-throughput TCR immunosequencing, statistical association of individual TCRs with disease status, and machine learning. HLA typing included class I and class II loci at four-digit resolution. Donor age, sex, ethnicity and CMV serostatus were compiled together with the repertoire data. The aim of the study was to test whether cataloging public T cell receptors could identify signatures of past pathogen exposure. In the later analysis, no new phenotypic data were used to find candidate immune exposures; instead, reliance was placed on TCR beta sequences and their occurrence across donors. A separate validation cohort of 100 to 150 different subjects was used in addition to the approximately 670-subject first cohort. Several DR-DQ haplotypes were handled as single units for association and clustering, since linkage in the cohort was strong. Typing coverage varied by locus: roughly 620-640 donors for A, B, C, DRB1 and DQB1; about 520 for DQA1; more than 600 for DPA1; more than 450 for DPB1. Every discovery cohort repertoire had been produced on one sequencing platform.

V is clipped by 0 bases and J by 5 bases, and the sequence between their germline boundaries is 14 bases long. From cysteine to phenylalanine, the CDR3 is 16 amino acids long. The only DNA kept is the CDR3, 48 bases in frame from the first base. The CDR1 and CDR2 encoded by the germline V gene are MGHRA and YSYEKL. Study-level results and caveats: When HLA alleles, especially DR and DQ, strongly co-occurred, attributing TCR associations to individual alleles was difficult. A cluster of highly shared sequence variants was judged likely to represent a technical artifact of the sequencing pipeline. Sequencing depth was assumed to be roughly uniform across donors in the presence/absence analyses, though that assumption may not hold. Cytomegalovirus status was reported to be diagnosed by the classifier with high specificity and sensitivity in both the original and validation cohorts. In a later analysis, the rate of TCR association differed among HLA loci, with DRB1 alleles having the most associated TCRs and HLA-C alleles having the fewest. A later genetic analysis reported fewer N-insertions in productive TCRs among donors in an Asian-associated ancestry cluster than the roughly 670-donor mean. According to a later analysis, most CMV-associated TCR beta chains appeared to be HLA-restricted, and the HLA associations seemed to be driven largely by CMV exposure. A further reported finding was that TCR beta sequences accurately predicted the HLA-A and HLA-B alleles for most subjects in the first cohort. While some public TCRs were present in many individuals, most TCR sequences turned up only very rarely across donors. The authors suggested that the approach could potentially be generalized to other disease states and immunological phenotypes. An association between a missense DCLRE1C variant and V-gene and J-gene trimming of TCR beta chains was found in a later genetic analysis and replicated in an independent cohort. Linkage disequilibrium might explain the correlated functional status among segregating V segments, but an unknown experimental factor could not be ruled out. In a later analysis, several top co-occurrence clusters were reported to appear linked to parvovirus B19, influenza, CMV and Epstein-Barr virus. Some IMGT-functional V segments, including TRBV6-2 and TRBV6-3, could not be distinguished by the 87-base-pair reads and were therefore excluded. Because counts were too low, around 18 rarely observed V segments, including chromosome 9 orphons, were left out of the earlier analysis of 500 to 750 of the donors. In vitro tests confirmed that a few of the cytomegalovirus-associated TCR beta chains recognize cytomegalovirus antigens. A total of about 180 TCR beta chains were listed by the study as associated with cytomegalovirus. In an earlier analysis of some 550 of the donors, most TCR beta V segments were observed in productive rearrangements about 87% or about 30% of the time, broadly matching IMGT annotations. Specific HLA alleles were associated with about 17,000 TCR beta sequences at a false discovery rate of 0.05 in a later analysis. For the cohort, immune exposure information was limited to CMV serostatus. Because some donors lacked HLA typing at each locus, the association tests relied only on the typed subset. In a later analysis, HLA-associated TCR beta chains were found to be more clonally expanded and to have lower generation probabilities than equally common non-associated chains. The cohort was sequenced for TCR beta chains only, and without alpha or paired-chain data the features that could be detected were limited.

The library was obtained by the immunoSEQ multiplex PCR assay. A mixture of 60 forward primers for TCR Vbeta segments and 13 reverse primers for TCR Jbeta segments was used in the multiplex PCR. A multiplex PCR assay on genomic DNA amplified the CDR3 region of rearranged TCR beta genes. On the Illumina HiSeq System, the amplified TCR beta libraries were sequenced as 87-base-pair reads. As for the authors' bioinformatics: In a later analysis, approximately 74 million unique TCR beta chains were counted across the roughly 610 repertoires, and approximately 9.9 million of these chains were shared by at least two donors. A nearest-neighbor algorithm error-corrected the raw reads and collapsed the reads into unique sequences, merging closely related sequences to remove PCR and sequencing errors. CDR3 sequences were aligned to IMGT reference sequences to assign V, D and J gene segments. For a sequence to be retained, a match of at least six nucleotides to both a V gene segment and a J gene segment was required. A rearrangement was called productive if the CDR3 had no stop codons and remained in frame with V and J, and every other rearrangement was called non-productive. Following IMGT convention, CDR3 was defined as the stretch from the second conserved V-encoded cysteine to the conserved J-encoded phenylalanine. The earlier analysis of some 540 of the donors excluded any sequence lacking an unambiguous match to a single V gene segment. An earlier analysis of 587 of the donors classified V segments as functional when productive rearrangements were above 56.7% and as segregating when the standard deviation between donors was above 5%. A statistical classification framework was developed to diagnose cytomegalovirus status using the catalog of TCR beta chain sequences. A later analysis assigned V and J genes by comparing TCR nucleotide sequences with IMGT/GENE-DB human TR gene sequences. Using the TCRdist pipeline, a later analysis assigned CDR3 sequences along with most-parsimonious VDJ recombination scenarios. In a later analysis, every TCR beta chain was defined by the combination of its CDR3 amino acid sequence and its V-gene family, and reads without a unique V-gene family were dropped. To address suspected cross-contamination and a sequencing artifact, a later analysis removed approximately 600 highly shared, low-generation-probability nucleotide sequences. In a later analysis, a clonal expansion index was calculated for each public chain from normalized within-repertoire ranks of inferred template counts. In a later analysis, generation probabilities were computed with a VDJ recombination model fitted to out-of-frame rearrangements, and the resulting probabilities were checked against IGoR. A later analysis scored TCR-TCR, TCR-HLA and TCR-CMV co-occurrence with hypergeometric tests, applying a repertoire-size bias correction to TCR pairs. False discovery rates were estimated in a later analysis by permuting HLA or CMV assignments 20 times. In a later analysis, co-occurring TCRs were grouped using DBSCAN, and TCRdist sequence similarity was added for clustering within HLA-allele-positive subsets. Repertoires with fewer than 30,000 or more than 120,000 public chains, plus five repertoires with anomalous nucleotide sharing, were excluded from co-occurrence clustering. TCRdb limited this immuneACCESS table to in-frame rearrangements with V and J called. A share of clones is missing; checked studies link under half to unresolved V genes, and the rest is unexplained. V and J calls and clone size are as listed in that table; D and trimming were resolved from the DNA. The sample table shows 55,000 to 80,000 clones, and approximately 70% are seen once. The ten largest clones take up about 20% of the sample.

Turning to this clone: Its cognate antigen has yet to be identified. Base quality data are lacking; no much larger clone is found one base away.

The cohort comprised 550 to 700 healthy bone marrow donors. Cohort members were all nominally healthy when sampled, although unrecorded immune exposures were likely present. The donor was CMV seropositive and was included in the group of 250 to 300 seropositive cohort members. Each donor provided a peripheral blood sample, and peripheral blood mononuclear cells were used for TCR beta sequencing. Genomic DNA extraction from the blood cell samples was performed with the Qiagen DNeasy Blood Extraction Kit. The receptor was isolated from a man aged 35 to 55 in good health and CMV-seropositive. Sequencing was performed on PBMCs. The sequence joins TRBV4-1 to TRBJ1-5; TRBD1 is a possible D gene, resting on 5 matching bases. CDR3 protein: CASSQDPPGLDQPQHF. The sequenced DNA: TGCGCCAGCAGCCAAGATCCTCCAGGGCTGGATCAGCCCCAGCATTTT.